This T cell receptor (beta chain) derives from a study of cytomegalovirus exposure and HLA in healthy donors. The CDR3 is 14 residues long. V was cut by 7 bases and J by 3 bases, with 13 bases left in between. Germline-derived CDR1 and CDR2 are MNHEY and SMNVEV (reference sequence). The PCR ran on 60 Vbeta and 13 Jbeta primers. Generated by immunoSEQ multiplex PCR, the TCRdb table keeps only in-frame clones and is missing some. The table has 55,000 to 70,000 clones, roughly 90% seen once. What was sequenced was PBMCs. This receptor was obtained from a woman in her twenties or thirties in good health and CMV-seronegative. The gene calls are TRBV27 and TRBJ1-5; D might be TRBD1 (6 bases). CDR3 DNA: TGTGCCAGCAAACTAACAGGGAACAATCAGCCCCAGCATTTT. As protein: CASKLTGNNQPQHF.